Described below is a single TCR beta chain sequence and its context. This entry is derived from a study of T cell changes during pregnancy in multiple sclerosis. The length of the CDR3 is 14 residues. V lost 5 bases to trimming and J lost 3 bases; unmatched junction nucleotides: 4. From germline, CDR1 is SGHRS and CDR2 YFSETQ. TCRdb keeps only in-frame clones here, not all; method: immunoSEQ multiplex PCR. This sample has about 77,000 clones, with about nine tenths found just once. The V and J genes are TRBV5-1 and TRBJ2-3, with 9 bases aligning to TRBD2. The origin of this receptor is a female donor with multiple sclerosis, enrolled in a pregnancy study. Specimen: peripheral blood, collected before pregnancy. This chain's CDR3 is CASRDSGGTDTQYF. The CDR3 DNA reads as TGCGCCAGCAGAGACAGCGGGGGGACAGATACGCAGTATTTT. Looking up the rest from reference TRBV5-1 and TRBJ2-3 gives the full variable domain: KAGVTQTPRYLIKTRGQQVTLSCSPISGHRSVSWYQQTPGQGLQFLFEYFSETQRNKGNFPGRFSGRQFSNSRSEMNVSTLELGDSALYLCASRDSGGTDTQYFGPGTRLTVL.